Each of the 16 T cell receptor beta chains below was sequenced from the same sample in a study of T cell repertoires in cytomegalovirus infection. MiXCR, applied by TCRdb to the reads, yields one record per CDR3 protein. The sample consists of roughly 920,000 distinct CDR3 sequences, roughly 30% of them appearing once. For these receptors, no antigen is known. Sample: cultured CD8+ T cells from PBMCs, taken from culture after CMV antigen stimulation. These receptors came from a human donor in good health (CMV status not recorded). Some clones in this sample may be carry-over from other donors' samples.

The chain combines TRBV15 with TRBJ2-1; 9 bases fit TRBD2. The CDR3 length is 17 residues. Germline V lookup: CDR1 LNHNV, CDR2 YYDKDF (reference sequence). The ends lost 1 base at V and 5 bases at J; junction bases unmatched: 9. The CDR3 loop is CATSRVGSGGINNEQFF. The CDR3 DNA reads TGTGCCACCAGCAGAGTAGGTAGCGGGGGAATCAACAATGAGCAGTTCTTC.

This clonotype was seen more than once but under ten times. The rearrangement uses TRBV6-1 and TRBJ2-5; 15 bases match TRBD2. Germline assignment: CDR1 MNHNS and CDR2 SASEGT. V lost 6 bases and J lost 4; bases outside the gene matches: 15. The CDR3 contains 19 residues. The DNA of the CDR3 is TGTGCCAGCAGGCAAACGCCGGGACTAGCGGGGGGCAGGGGAGAGACCCAGTACTTC. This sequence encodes CASRQTPGLAGGRGETQYF.

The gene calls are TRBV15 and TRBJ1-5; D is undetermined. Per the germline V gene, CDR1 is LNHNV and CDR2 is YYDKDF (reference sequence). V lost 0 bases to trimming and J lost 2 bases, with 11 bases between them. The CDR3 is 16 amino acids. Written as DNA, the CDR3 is TGTGCCACCAGCAGAGATCGGCAAGCGGGCAATCAGCCCCAGCATTTT. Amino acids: CATSRDRQAGNQPQHF.

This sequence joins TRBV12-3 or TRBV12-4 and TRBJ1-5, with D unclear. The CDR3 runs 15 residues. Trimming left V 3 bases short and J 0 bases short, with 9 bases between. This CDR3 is CASSLMYSSNQPQHF. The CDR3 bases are TGTGCCAGCAGTTTGATGTATTCTAGCAATCAGCCCCAGCATTTT.

DNA for the CDR3: TGTGCCAGCCCCGGCGGCAGGACGAGCACTGAAGCTTTCTTT. Protein product: CASPGGRTSTEAFF. The V call is TRBV2, the J call TRBJ1-1; the D is unclear. Per the germline V gene, CDR1 is SNHLY and CDR2 is FYNNEI. The CDR3 is made up of 14 amino acids. V was clipped by 8 bases and J by 4 bases, with 17 bases between them. The entire variable domain, with the rest obtained from reference TRBV2 and TRBJ1-1, is as follows: EPEVTQTPSHQVTQMGQEVILRCVPISNHLYFYWYRQILGQKVEFLVSFYNNEISEKSEIFDDQFSVERPDGSNFTLKIRSTKLEDSAMYFCASPGGRTSTEAFFGQGTRLTVV.

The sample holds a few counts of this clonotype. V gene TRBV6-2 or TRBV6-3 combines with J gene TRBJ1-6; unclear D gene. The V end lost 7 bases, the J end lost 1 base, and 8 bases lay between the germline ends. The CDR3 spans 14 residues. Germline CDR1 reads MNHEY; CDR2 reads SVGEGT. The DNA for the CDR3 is TGTGCCAGCACTGAGAGGTCCTATAATTCACCCCTCCACTTT. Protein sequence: CASTERSYNSPLHF.

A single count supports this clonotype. The CDR3 is CASSQEGTSGKETQYF. Here the CDR3 DNA reads TGCGCCAGCAGCCAAGAAGGGACTAGCGGGAAAGAGACCCAGTACTTC. The chain employs TRBV4-1 and TRBJ2-5; 13 nucleotides agree with TRBD2. The CDR3 is made up of 16 amino acids. Germline trimming cut 0 bases from V and 3 bases from J; bases unmatched to any gene: 1. The germline CDR1 and CDR2 sequences are MGHRA and YSYEKL.

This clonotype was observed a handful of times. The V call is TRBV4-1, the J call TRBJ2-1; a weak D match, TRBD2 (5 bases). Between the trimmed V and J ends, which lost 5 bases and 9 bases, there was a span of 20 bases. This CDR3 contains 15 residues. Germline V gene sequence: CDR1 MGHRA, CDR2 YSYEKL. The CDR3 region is CASSYLERAPTEQFF. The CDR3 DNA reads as TGCGCCAGCAGCTATTTGGAGAGGGCACCAACTGAGCAGTTCTTC.

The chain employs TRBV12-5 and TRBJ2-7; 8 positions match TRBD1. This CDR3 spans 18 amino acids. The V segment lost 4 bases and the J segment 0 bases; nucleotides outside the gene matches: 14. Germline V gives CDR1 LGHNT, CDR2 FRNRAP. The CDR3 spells CASGWGQDDGLVSYEQYF. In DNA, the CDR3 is TGTGCTAGTGGTTGGGGACAGGACGACGGCCTCGTCTCCTACGAGCAGTACTTC.

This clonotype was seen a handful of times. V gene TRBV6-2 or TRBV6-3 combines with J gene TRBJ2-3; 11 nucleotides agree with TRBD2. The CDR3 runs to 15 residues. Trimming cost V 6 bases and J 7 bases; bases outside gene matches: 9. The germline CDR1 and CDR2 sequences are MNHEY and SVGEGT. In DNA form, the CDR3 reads TGTGCCAGCAGCCCTCCGAGGACTAGCGGGTATACGCAGTATTTT. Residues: CASSPPRTSGYTQYF.

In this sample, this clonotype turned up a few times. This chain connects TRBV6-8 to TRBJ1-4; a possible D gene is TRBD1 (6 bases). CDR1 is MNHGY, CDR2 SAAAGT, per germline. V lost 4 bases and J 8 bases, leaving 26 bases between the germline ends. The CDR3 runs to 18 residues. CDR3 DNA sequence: TGTGCCAGCAGTTCCACAGGAGACAGGCCCCGAGGACTCGAAAAACTGTTTTTT. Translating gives CASSSTGDRPRGLEKLFF.

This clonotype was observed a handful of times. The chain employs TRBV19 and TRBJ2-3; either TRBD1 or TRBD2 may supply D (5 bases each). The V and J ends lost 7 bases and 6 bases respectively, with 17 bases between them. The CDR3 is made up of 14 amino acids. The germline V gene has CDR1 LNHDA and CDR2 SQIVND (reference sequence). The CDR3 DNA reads TGTGCCAGTAAGAGAAGAGGGGTTTGGGATACGCAGTATTTT. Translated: CASKRRGVWDTQYF.

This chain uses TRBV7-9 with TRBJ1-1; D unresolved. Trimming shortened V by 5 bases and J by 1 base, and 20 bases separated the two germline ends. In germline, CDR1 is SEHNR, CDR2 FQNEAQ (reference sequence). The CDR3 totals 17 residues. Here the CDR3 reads CASSPLVGQRANTEAFF. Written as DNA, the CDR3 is TGTGCCAGCAGCCCGCTAGTCGGCCAAAGGGCGAACACTGAAGCTTTCTTT.

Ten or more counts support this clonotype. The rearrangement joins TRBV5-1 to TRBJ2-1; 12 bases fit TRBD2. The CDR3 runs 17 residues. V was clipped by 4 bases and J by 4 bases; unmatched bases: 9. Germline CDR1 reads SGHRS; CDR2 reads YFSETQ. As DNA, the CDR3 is TGCGCCAGCAGCCCGGGGACTAGCGGGCCAAGATACAATGAGCAGTTCTTC. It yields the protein CASSPGTSGPRYNEQFF.

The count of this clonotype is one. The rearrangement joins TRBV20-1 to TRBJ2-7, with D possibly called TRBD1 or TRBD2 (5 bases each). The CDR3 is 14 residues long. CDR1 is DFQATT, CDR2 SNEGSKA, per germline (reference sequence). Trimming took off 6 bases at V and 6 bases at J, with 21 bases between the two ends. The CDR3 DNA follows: TGCAGTGCGCTTCAAGGGACCCCCTGGAGCGAGCAGTACGTC. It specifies CSALQGTPWSEQYV.

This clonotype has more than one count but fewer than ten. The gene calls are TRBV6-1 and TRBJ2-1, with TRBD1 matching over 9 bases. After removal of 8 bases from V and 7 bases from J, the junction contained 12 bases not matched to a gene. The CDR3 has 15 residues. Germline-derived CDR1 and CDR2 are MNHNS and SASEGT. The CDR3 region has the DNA TGTGCCAGCTTCGATAGGGGACAGGGCATGAATGAGCAGTTCTTC. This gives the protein CASFDRGQGMNEQFF.